A selection of T cell receptor beta chains follows, all from one sample in a study of shared clonotypes between healthy human individuals. Clones were sequenced by immunoSEQ multiplex PCR, and TCRdb holds only the in-frame ones, with some missing. The table has 2,500,000 or so clones, around 92% seen once. Sequencing was done on a sample of naive CD4+ T cells from PBMCs. These receptor sequences come from a man younger than 35 in good health. Some clones in this sample may be carry-over from other donors' samples. Each CDR3 is given with its conserved first and last residue. A D gene is named only where the DNA matches it firmly. The size field is filled for only some rows; it gives once, few, many or a size class.

NA,TRBJ1-5,NA,TRBV28,CASSLTELNQPQHF,TGTGCCAGCAGCCTGACGGAGTTAAATCAGCCCCAGCATTTT
NA,TRBJ1-2,TRBD1,TRBV28,CASSTGGQIANYGYTF,TGTGCCAGCAGTACCGGGGGACAGATTGCTAACTATGGCTACACCTTC
few,TRBJ1-1,NA,TRBV30,CAWSSGWGEDTEAFF,TGTGCCTGGAGTTCCGGATGGGGGGAGGACACTGAAGCTTTCTTT
NA,TRBJ1-1,NA,TRBV7-2,CASSFQIGGETEAFF,TGTGCCAGCAGCTTCCAGATTGGAGGGGAAACTGAAGCTTTCTTT
NA,TRBJ1-4,NA,TRBV20-1,CSAHRNEKLFF,TGCAGTGCCCACCGTAATGAAAAACTGTTTTTT
NA,TRBJ2-5,TRBD1,TRBV7-9,CASSLLPGQQETQYF,TGTGCCAGCAGCTTATTACCGGGACAGCAAGAGACCCAGTACTTC
NA,TRBJ2-2,NA,TRBV29-1,CSVARPNTGELFF,TGCAGCGTTGCCCGGCCGAACACCGGGGAGCTGTTTTTT
NA,TRBJ2-7,TRBD2,TRBV18,CASSRPTSGAYEQYF,TGTGCCAGCTCACGCCCGACTAGCGGAGCCTACGAGCAGTACTTC
once,TRBJ2-7,NA,TRBV11-3,CASSSGPDEQYF,TGTGCCAGCAGCTCGGGCCCGGACGAGCAGTACTTC
NA,TRBJ2-1,TRBD1,TRBV5-1,CASSLQGAITNEQFF,TGCGCCAGCAGCTTACAGGGGGCGATCACCAATGAGCAGTTCTTC
NA,TRBJ1-4,NA,TRBV5-4,CASSLKATNEKLFF,TGTGCCAGCAGCTTAAAAGCAACTAATGAAAAACTGTTTTTT
NA,TRBJ1-4,NA,TRBV18,CASTDLEKLFF,TGTGCCAGCACCGACTTGGAAAAACTGTTTTTT
once,TRBJ2-3,TRBD1,TRBV5-5,CASSVIRGRGSTDTQYF,TGTGCCAGCAGCGTGATCAGGGGGCGAGGTAGCACAGATACGCAGTATTTT
NA,TRBJ2-2,NA,TRBV11-2,CASSPGMNTGELFF,TGTGCCAGCAGCCCCGGGATGAACACCGGGGAGCTGTTTTTT
NA,TRBJ1-1,TRBD1,TRBV2,CASREGQVGNTEAFF,TGTGCCAGCAGGGAAGGACAGGTGGGGAACACTGAAGCTTTCTTT
NA,TRBJ2-5,TRBD2,TRBV5-4,CASSVAGGAHLGTQYF,TGTGCCAGCAGCGTAGCGGGGGGAGCTCACCTCGGGACCCAGTACTTC
NA,TRBJ2-1,NA,TRBV7-3,CASSLLGQGGSYNEQFF,TGTGCCAGCAGCTTATTGGGCCAGGGGGGCTCCTACAATGAGCAGTTCTTC
few,TRBJ1-4,NA,TRBV7-7,CASSLGFNEKLFF,TGTGCCAGCAGCTTGGGTTTCAATGAAAAACTGTTTTTT
NA,TRBJ1-4,NA,TRBV28,CASSPPGFHRLFF,TGTGCCAGCAGTCCCCCCGGGTTTCACAGACTGTTTTTT
NA,TRBJ1-5,TRBD1,TRBV19,CASSNPYRGYQPQHF,TGTGCCAGTAGTAACCCTTACAGGGGTTATCAGCCCCAGCATTTT
NA,TRBJ2-7,NA,TRBV27,CASSLGSGSYEQYF,TGTGCCAGCAGTTTAGGGTCAGGGTCCTACGAGCAGTACTTC
NA,TRBJ2-2,TRBD1,TRBV28,CASSLGQVNTGELFF,TGTGCCAGCAGTCTCGGACAGGTTAACACCGGGGAGCTGTTTTTT
NA,TRBJ1-4,NA,TRBV5-4,CASSPFRGSSNEKLFF,TGTGCCAGCAGCCCATTCCGGGGCTCGAGTAATGAAAAACTGTTTTTT
NA,TRBJ2-2,NA,TRBV27,CASSLQGNTGELFF,TGTGCCAGCAGTTTACAGGGAAACACCGGGGAGCTGTTTTTT
once,TRBJ2-7,TRBD2,TRBV5-1,CASSQGLAGGRLLYEQYF,TGCGCCAGCAGCCAGGGACTAGCGGGAGGCCGACTCCTTTACGAGCAGTACTTC
NA,TRBJ1-1,NA,TRBV5-6,CASSFGRAYEAFF,TGTGCCAGCAGCTTTGGTCGGGCGTATGAAGCTTTCTTT
NA,TRBJ2-3,NA,TRBV6-6,CASSLNSTDTQYF,TGTGCCAGCAGTTTAAATAGCACAGATACGCAGTATTTT
NA,TRBJ2-7,NA,TRBV25-1,CASSELAGQSYEQYF,TGTGCCAGCAGTGAGTTGGCGGGCCAATCCTACGAGCAGTACTTC
NA,TRBJ1-1,NA,TRBV28,CASSQLGGNTEAFF,TGTGCCAGCAGCCAGCTTGGGGGGAACACTGAAGCTTTCTTT
once,TRBJ2-5,TRBD2,TRBV5-1,CASSPGRAGETQYF,TGCGCCAGCAGCCCCGGGAGGGCGGGAGAGACCCAGTACTTC
once,TRBJ1-4,NA,TRBV25-1,CASSEWGVTNEKLFF,TGTGCCAGCAGTGAATGGGGGGTTACTAATGAAAAACTGTTTTTT
NA,TRBJ1-2,TRBD1,TRBV5-1,CASSLDGRQGAGGYTF,TGCGCCAGCAGCTTGGATGGCCGACAGGGGGCGGGTGGCTACACCTTC
NA,TRBJ2-1,TRBD1,TRBV4-2,CASSQTTGGADEQFF,TGTGCCAGCAGCCAAACGACAGGGGGCGCGGATGAGCAGTTCTTC
NA,TRBJ2-1,TRBD1,TRBV7-3,CASSPGTGGYNEQFF,TGTGCCAGCAGCCCAGGGACAGGTGGCTACAATGAGCAGTTCTTC
NA,TRBJ2-2,TRBD1,TRBV2,CASSRQGRAATGELFF,TGTGCCAGCAGTCGACAGGGAAGAGCGGCCACCGGGGAGCTGTTTTTT
NA,TRBJ2-1,NA,TRBV2,CASSTDRGEQFF,TGTGCCAGCAGTACCGACCGGGGTGAGCAGTTCTTC
NA,TRBJ2-1,TRBD1,TRBV6-1,CASRAGTGGINEQFF,TGTGCCAGCAGAGCAGGGACAGGGGGTATCAATGAGCAGTTCTTC
NA,TRBJ2-3,TRBD2,TRBV11-2,CASSLALAGGGPDTQYF,TGTGCCAGCAGCTTAGCTTTGGCGGGAGGGGGTCCAGATACGCAGTATTTT
NA,TRBJ1-1,TRBD1,TRBV27,CASSSQGGVAFF,TGTGCCAGCAGTTCTCAGGGGGGGGTAGCTTTCTTT
NA,TRBJ2-3,NA,TRBV27,CASSSRRESTDTQYF,TGTGCCAGCAGTTCCCGCCGGGAGAGCACAGATACGCAGTATTTT
once,TRBJ2-2,NA,TRBV5-1,CATHPLGINTGELFF,TGCGCCACCCACCCGTTGGGAATCAACACCGGGGAGCTGTTTTTT
NA,TRBJ2-7,TRBD1,TRBV28,CASSLGTGGRRYEQYF,TGTGCCAGCAGTTTGGGCACAGGGGGGCGTCGCTACGAGCAGTACTTC
NA,TRBJ2-5,NA,TRBV7-2,CASSPPSARETQYF,TGTGCCAGCAGCCCCCCCTCCGCAAGGGAGACCCAGTACTTC
NA,TRBJ2-1,TRBD1,TRBV18,CASSPVWGQEDNEQFF,TGTGCCAGCTCACCCGTTTGGGGACAGGAGGACAATGAGCAGTTCTTC
NA,TRBJ1-5,NA,TRBV18,CASSPSIGRNQPQHF,TGTGCCAGCTCCCCGTCGATCGGGAGAAATCAGCCCCAGCATTTT
NA,TRBJ1-5,TRBD1,TRBV7-2,CASSLVGSQGVQPQHF,TGTGCCAGCAGCTTAGTCGGAAGTCAGGGGGTGCAGCCCCAGCATTTT
NA,TRBJ2-1,TRBD2,TRBV7-3,CASSSPGLAGGAYNEQFF,TGTGCCAGCAGCTCTCCGGGACTAGCGGGAGGGGCCTACAATGAGCAGTTCTTC
NA,TRBJ2-7,NA,TRBV5-1,CASSLGASYEQYF,TGCGCCAGCAGCTTGGGGGCCTCCTACGAGCAGTACTTC
NA,TRBJ2-2,TRBD1,TRBV28,CASSSVGGQGTGELFF,TGTGCCAGCAGTTCCGTGGGGGGACAGGGTACCGGGGAGCTGTTTTTT
NA,TRBJ1-1,TRBD1,TRBV5-1,CASSLEAGGNTEAFF,TGCGCCAGCAGCTTGGAGGCAGGGGGTAACACTGAAGCTTTCTTT